Listed here is a single T cell receptor beta chain. The antigen it recognizes is unknown. The input lacks base qualities; no much larger clone sits a single base away. V is reduced by 3 bases and J by 7 bases, leaving a spacing of 13 bases between them. CDR1 and CDR2 were assigned from the germline V gene (reference sequence) as MNHEY and SMNVEV. The CDR3 covers 14 residues, taking in both the cysteine and the phenylalanine. Only the CDR3 region is kept as DNA, spanning 42 bases read in frame from base 1. The sample is drawn from a study of identical twins (TCRdb year 2016). Context from the whole study: To test whether fetal clonotypes persist, this study deep-sequenced TCR alpha and beta repertoires from monozygotic twins, from unrelated adults of various ages, and from cord blood. Replicate twin experiments were performed at different times using different library preparation protocols to rule out contamination.

Every donor in the study was a healthy Caucasian. The twin cohort comprised three pairs of female monozygotic twins, all aged roughly 18 to 29 years. CD4+ and CD8+ T cell populations were isolated with positive isolation kits from Invitrogen. Libraries were constructed by 5' RACE. Sequenced using an Illumina HiSeq 2000. Template switching introduced a universal primer binding site; the final cDNA contained a unique molecular identifier, enabling accurate counting of TCR cDNA molecules. First-strand cDNA for TCR alpha and beta chains was synthesized from specific primers in the conserved constant-segment region. Each cDNA library was double barcoded, with a SMART-Mk sample barcode plus Illumina barcodes, to control for contamination. TruSeq adapter sequences along with Illumina sample barcodes were introduced in two successive PCR steps. Sequencing of the TCR alpha and beta cDNA libraries was done on the Illumina HiSeq platform using custom primers. The authors' pipeline ran thus. MiGEC was used to process raw reads and extract unique molecular identifiers, and MiXCR was used to find CDR3 positions. Recombination models were inferred per individual with the repgenHMM and IGoR tools using an EM algorithm. The tcR package in R was used for shared clonotype analysis, with sharing normalized by the product of cloneset sizes. Out-of-frame nonproductive sequences were analyzed to study raw recombination free of thymic and clonal selection effects. TCRdb reprocessed the public reads (quality trimming at Q25 with fastp, clone calling with MiXCR) and kept in-frame beta chains. Rows with a matching CDR3 protein are joined into one entry that keeps the most common DNA and genes. The V and J calls and clone size are TCRdb's, not the authors'. This sample is represented by 450,000 or so distinct CDR3 sequences; over 11% of them were singletons. The top ten constitute approximately 0.98% of the sample.

Summary of the overall study and its limitations: Fewer insertions were carried by abundant cord blood beta clonotypes, a similar but weaker trend appeared in young adult naive repertoires, and no such trend appeared in memory repertoires. Out-of-frame TCR alpha sequences shared between twins showed an excess of low generation-probability sequences compared with coincidental sharing between unrelated individuals. The excess sharing between twins in beta out-of-frame sequences was weaker because fewer shared sequences reduced the signal-to-noise ratio. Conclusions relied on cross-sectional statistical analysis, since the same donors could not be followed over many years. Invariant T cells such as MAIT and iNKT could partly confound zero-insertion analyses, though diverse VJ usage argued against this for most clonotypes. In monozygotic twins, out-of-frame TCR alpha sharing was systematically underestimated by recombination models, although the models agreed with sharing between unrelated individuals.

The same sample was also used in a study of yellow fever vaccine responses in identical twins. The second paper states: According to the authors, the vaccine-induced T cell response in identical twins seemed to be partly convergent and partly specific to each individual. The study precisely tracked vaccine-responding T cell clones in identical twins.

The sequencing sample was made of CD4+ T cells sorted from blood. The chain links TRBV27 with TRBJ2-1; there is no confident call for the D gene. The source of this sequence is a woman between 18 and 29 years old in good health. This receptor carries the CDR3 CASSFSRTTNEQFF. The DNA sequence is as follows: TGTGCCAGCAGTTTCTCGAGGACGACGAATGAGCAGTTCTTC.